These 31 T cell receptor beta chains originate from one sample sequenced in a study of T cell responses to AZD1222 COVID-19 vaccine. Method: immunoSEQ multiplex PCR; TCRdb's copy keeps in-frame clones and lacks some. The profile shows 120,000 or so clones, over 70% of them singletons. The source material was peripheral blood, sampled on day 0 of AZD1222 vaccination. These receptors all come from an adult in good health.

The CDR3 reads CASTRLASTGELFF. The CDR3 nucleotides read TGTGCCAGCACACGATTGGCCAGCACCGGGGAGCTGTTTTTT. The chain uses TRBV28 and TRBJ2-2, with D unresolved. From germline, CDR1 is MDHEN and CDR2 SYDVKM. This CDR3 has 14 amino acids. The V gene lost 7 bases and the J gene lost 4 bases, with 13 bases spanning the gap.

This rearrangement joins TRBV10-2 to TRBJ1-2; no clear D. CDR1 is WSHSY, CDR2 SAAADI, per germline. This CDR3 comprises 14 residues. V was trimmed by 0 bases and J by 8 bases, leaving 13 bases between them. Here the CDR3 DNA reads TGCGCCAGCAGTGAGTCTAATAGGGCAGAGGGCTACACCTTC. Encoded protein: CASSESNRAEGYTF.

This chain joins TRBV4-1 and TRBJ2-7; D may match TRBD1 or TRBD2 (5 bases each). In germline, CDR1 is MGHRA, CDR2 YSYEKL. With 3 bases removed from V and 2 bases from J, the gap between germline ends came to 11 bases. The CDR3 length is 14 residues. The CDR3 DNA is TGCGCCAGCAGCCAGGGGGACGGTCCCTACGAGCAGTACTTC. Residues: CASSQGDGPYEQYF.

The gene calls are TRBV27 and TRBJ1-5; 8 bases line up with TRBD1. CDR1 and CDR2 (germline): MNHEY, SMNVEV (reference sequence). This CDR3 contains 18 residues. The J segment lost 2 bases and the V segment lost 5 bases, leaving 14 bases of the junction unmatched. The CDR3 spells CASSGQGNHRWGNQPQHF. The CDR3 nucleotides are TGTGCCAGCAGTGGACAGGGTAATCATAGGTGGGGCAATCAGCCCCAGCATTTT.

V usage is TRBV27 and J usage is TRBJ2-1; tentatively, D is TRBD2 (6 bases). Trimming removed 6 bases from V and 2 bases from J, with 14 bases in between. Germline lookup yields CDR1 MNHEY and CDR2 SMNVEV (reference sequence). This CDR3 is 15 amino acids long. Here the CDR3 DNA reads TGTGCCAGCAGCCTTTTTTCGGGGGCCTACAATGAGCAGTTCTTC. Encoded protein: CASSLFSGAYNEQFF.

The chain combines TRBV12-3 or TRBV12-4 with TRBJ1-5; D unresolved. V lost 5 bases and J 1 base, leaving 6 bases between the germline ends. The CDR3 extends over 13 amino acids. The CDR3 reads CASSAWSNQPQHF. The CDR3 DNA sequence: TGTGCCAGCAGTGCTTGGAGCAATCAGCCCCAGCATTTT.

The chain couples TRBV9 to TRBJ2-2; no definite D call. Germline CDR1 reads SGDLS; CDR2 reads YYNGEE. The CDR3 extends over 14 amino acids. The germline V and J ends were trimmed by 5 bases and 2 bases, with 10 bases remaining between them. The CDR3 protein is CASRPAANTGELFF. The CDR3 DNA is TGTGCCAGCAGACCGGCGGCTAACACCGGGGAGCTGTTTTTT.

The chain couples TRBV4-1 to TRBJ1-1; D unclear. V lost 4 bases, J lost 6 bases, and 15 bases lay in between. Germline V gives CDR1 MGHRA, CDR2 YSYEKL. The CDR3 contains 14 residues. DNA of the CDR3: TGCGCCAGCAGCCTCGGCGGGAAAGGGTCTGAAGCTTTCTTT. Residues: CASSLGGKGSEAFF.

The chain couples TRBV6-5 to TRBJ1-6; 9 bases fit TRBD1. After removal of 3 bases from V and 8 bases from J, the junction contained 8 bases not matched to a gene. The CDR3 is 16 amino acids. The germline V gene has CDR1 MNHEY and CDR2 SVGAGI. This chain's CDR3 is CASSYLWTGEDSPLHF. The CDR3 region has the DNA TGTGCCAGCAGTTATTTATGGACAGGGGAGGATTCACCCCTCCACTTT.

The J gene is TRBJ2-1, the V gene TRBV3-1 (or the pseudogene TRBV3-2); 12 nucleotides agree with TRBD2. V lost 4 bases to trimming and J lost 3 bases; unmatched junction nucleotides: 4. This CDR3 is built from 16 residues. CDR1 LGHDT and CDR2 YNNKEL come from the germline V gene (reference sequence). CDR3 loop: CASSPRTSGDYNEQFF. The DNA for the CDR3 is TGTGCCAGCAGCCCACGGACTAGCGGGGACTACAATGAGCAGTTCTTC.

The chain links TRBV7-2 to TRBJ1-1, with D possibly TRBD1 on 5 matching bases. The germline V gene has CDR1 SGHTA and CDR2 FQGNSA. V gave up 2 bases and J gave up 0 bases, with 13 bases separating them. The CDR3 has 16 residues. This CDR3 reads CASSLRRPGMNTEAFF. CDR3 sequence (DNA): TGTGCCAGCAGCTTACGCCGACCAGGGATGAACACTGAAGCTTTCTTT.

CDR3 region: CASSDSLGTGFEKLFF. CDR3 DNA sequence: TGTGCCAGCAGTGATAGCCTGGGGACGGGGTTTGAAAAACTGTTTTTT. V gene TRBV6-1 combines with J gene TRBJ1-4; D may be TRBD1 (5 bases). CDR1 and CDR2 from the germline V gene are MNHNS and SASEGT. Trimming shortened V by 3 bases and J by 7 bases, and 18 bases separated the two germline ends. The CDR3 extends over 16 amino acids.

The J gene is TRBJ2-1, the V gene TRBV5-1, with D hard to call. Germline V lookup: CDR1 SGHRS, CDR2 YFSETQ. V was pared by 2 bases and J by 8 bases, with 11 bases between. This CDR3 spans 13 amino acids. The CDR3 DNA reads as TGCGCCAGCAGCTTACTCAGAGGCGATGAGCAGTTCTTC. Translated, it gives CASSLLRGDEQFF. The variable domain in full, completed from reference TRBV5-1 and TRBJ2-1, reads KAGVTQTPRYLIKTRGQQVTLSCSPISGHRSVSWYQQTPGQGLQFLFEYFSETQRNKGNFPGRFSGRQFSNSRSEMNVSTLELGDSALYLCASSLLRGDEQFFGPGTRLTVL.

The gene calls are TRBV24-1 and TRBJ1-5; possible D gene TRBD1, 5 bases. Trimming removed 5 bases from V and 9 bases from J, with 16 bases in between. CDR1 is KGHDR, CDR2 SFDVKD, per germline. The CDR3 covers 14 residues. The CDR3 DNA sequence: TGTGCCACCAGTGGCCAGGGAGGGAACGCGCCCCAGCATTTT. It encodes CATSGQGGNAPQHF.

The chain joins TRBV3-1 (or the pseudogene TRBV3-2) to TRBJ2-1; 9 nucleotides align to TRBD2. Germline loops: CDR1 LGHDT, CDR2 YNNKEL (reference sequence). V lost 3 bases, J lost 4 bases, and 4 bases stayed unmatched. The length of the CDR3 is 15 residues. This chain's CDR3 is CASSQTSGSYNEQFF. The CDR3, as DNA: TGTGCCAGCAGCCAGACTAGCGGTTCTTACAATGAGCAGTTCTTC.

This clone was seen a single time. V gene TRBV21-1 combines with J gene TRBJ2-5; no DNA check was done on the table's D call, TRBD2. TRBV21-1 is termed a pseudogene. CDR3 length: 16 amino acids. CDR3 sequence reads: CASSTGLAGGRETQYF. CDR3 nucleotide sequence: TGTGCCAGCAGCACCGGACTAGCGGGGGGCCGGGAGACCCAGTACTTC.

This clone was detected only a few times. The chain links TRBV28 to TRBJ1-5, with 8 bases that match TRBD1. CDR1 and CDR2 from the germline V gene are MDHEN and SYDVKM. CDR3 length: 15 residues. After removal of 6 bases from V and 2 bases from J, the junction contained 6 bases not matched to a gene. The CDR3 protein is CASSRDRGGNQPQHF. The CDR3 bases are TGTGCCAGCAGCCGTGACAGGGGCGGCAATCAGCCCCAGCATTTT.

The genes are TRBV2 and TRBJ1-5; D ambiguous. The CDR3 length is 11 residues. Per germline, CDR1 SNHLY and CDR2 FYNNEI. The V gene lost 8 bases and the J gene lost 14 bases, with 16 bases spanning the gap. The CDR3 DNA reads TGTGCCAGCGGACGGGAGCGTCTCGAGCATTTT. Its protein product is CASGRERLEHF.

The gene calls are TRBV27 and TRBJ2-2, with a weak D call TRBD1 (6 bases). V shed 6 bases and J shed 3 bases, with 8 bases lying between them. Germline V gene data show CDR1 as MNHEY and CDR2 as SMNVEV (reference sequence). The CDR3 length is 13 residues. The CDR3 here is CASRHRDTGELFF. The CDR3 DNA follows: TGTGCCAGCAGACACAGGGACACCGGGGAGCTGTTTTTT.

The V call is TRBV27, the J call TRBJ1-2; D gene ambiguous. CDR3 size: 11 residues. Per the germline V gene, CDR1 is MNHEY and CDR2 is SMNVEV (reference sequence). Trimming left V 8 bases short and J 0 bases short, with 4 bases between. The CDR3 nucleotides read TGTGCCAGCGGAACTAACTATGGCTACACCTTC. Translation gives CASGTNYGYTF.

The V and J genes are TRBV5-6 and TRBJ1-2; D ambiguous. The CDR3 extends over 16 amino acids. Germline CDR1 reads SGHDT; CDR2 reads YYEEEE. V was trimmed by 0 bases and J by 2 bases, leaving 14 bases between them. CDR3 nucleotides: TGTGCCAGCAGCTTGGGGGCAGAACAAAGGAACTATGGCTACACCTTC. This translates into CASSLGAEQRNYGYTF. The entire variable domain, with the rest obtained from reference TRBV5-6 and TRBJ1-2, is as follows: DAGVTQSPTHLIKTRGQQVTLRCSPKSGHDTVSWYQQALGQGPQFIFQYYEEEERQRGNFPDRFSGHQFPNYSSELNVNALLLGDSALYLCASSLGAEQRNYGYTFGSGTRLTVV.

V gene TRBV10-3 combines with J gene TRBJ2-7; maybe TRBD1 (6 bases). V lost 1 base, J lost 2 bases, and 9 bases lay in between. In germline, CDR1 is ENHRY, CDR2 SYGVKD. CDR3 length: 14 residues. CDR3 DNA sequence: TGTGCCATCAGTGAGTTGGACAGTACCTACGAGCAGTACTTC. This codes for CAISELDSTYEQYF.

The chain joins TRBV29-1 to TRBJ1-2; D is uncertain. The V and J ends lost 7 bases and 3 bases respectively, with 12 bases between them. This CDR3 is built from 12 residues. The germline V gene has CDR1 SQVTM and CDR2 ANQGSEA. The CDR3 here is CSATPQDYGYTF. The CDR3 DNA is TGCAGCGCTACGCCCCAGGACTATGGCTACACCTTC.

The gene calls are TRBV15 and TRBJ1-5; TRBD1 is a possible D gene (6 bases). CDR1 is LNHNV, CDR2 YYDKDF, per germline (reference sequence). The CDR3 length is 16 residues. V was cut by 2 bases and J by 0 bases, with 11 bases left in between. The CDR3 bases are TGTGCCACCAGCAGAAGGGGGGATTATAGCAATCAGCCCCAGCATTTT. Translation gives CATSRRGDYSNQPQHF.

The rearrangement links TRBV5-1 to TRBJ1-2; a possible D gene is TRBD1 (5 bases). Germline V CDR1 and CDR2: SGHRS, YFSETQ. This CDR3 is 14 amino acids long. The ends were cut back, 4 bases at V and 8 bases at J, with 18 bases in the middle. CDR3 coding DNA: TGCGCCAGCAGCGAGTCAATACCCAGGGCAGGCTACACCTTC. Translation gives CASSESIPRAGYTF.

The genes are TRBV10-1 and TRBJ1-5; possible D gene TRBD1, 6 bases. The CDR3 consists of 14 residues. Trimming removed 8 bases from V and 4 bases from J, with 15 bases in between. The germline CDR1 and CDR2 sequences are WNHNN and SYGVQD (reference sequence). The CDR3 DNA follows: TGCGCCAGCTACCGTGGAGGGGGGAATCAGCCCCAGCATTTT. It encodes CASYRGGGNQPQHF.

This clone was seen more than once but under ten times. V and J are TRBV19 and TRBJ1-5; D is ambiguous. CDR1 is LNHDA and CDR2 is SQIVND in the germline V gene (reference sequence). Trimming cost V 6 bases and J 0 bases, with 9 bases left between them. The CDR3 loop spans 14 amino acids. CDR3 residues: CASSQYVSNQPQHF. The CDR3 nucleotides read TGTGCCAGTAGCCAATACGTTAGCAATCAGCCCCAGCATTTT.

This chain joins TRBV9 and TRBJ1-2; D unclear. V shed 4 bases and J shed 1 base, with 14 bases lying between them. CDR1 and CDR2 (germline): SGDLS, YYNGEE. The CDR3 is 15 amino acids. CDR3 region: CASSPSPMGNYGYTF. In DNA, the CDR3 is TGTGCCAGCAGCCCGAGCCCAATGGGTAACTATGGCTACACCTTC.

The chain recombines TRBV7-2 with TRBJ2-1; no definite D call. Germline-derived CDR1 and CDR2 are SGHTA and FQGNSA. V was clipped by 4 bases and J by 7 bases, with 11 bases between them. The CDR3 has 13 residues. The CDR3 here is CASSSLSRNEQFF. The CDR3 nucleotides are TGTGCCAGCAGCTCCCTTTCCCGGAATGAGCAGTTCTTC.

This rearrangement joins TRBV25-1 to TRBJ1-2; D remains unclear. This CDR3 has 13 amino acids. Per germline, CDR1 MGHDK and CDR2 SYGVNS. Trimming took off 6 bases at V and 4 bases at J, with 12 bases between the two ends. The CDR3 loop is CASRRLGSYGYTF. In DNA, the CDR3 is TGTGCCAGCAGGCGGTTAGGCAGCTATGGCTACACCTTC.

Worth noting for this clone: Mismatch with germline at one junction end may stem from a read error. The chain recombines TRBV28 with TRBJ1-6; D is possibly TRBD1 (6 bases). CDR1 and CDR2 (germline): MDHEN, SYDVKM. This CDR3 contains 12 residues. In DNA, the CDR3 is TGTGCCAGCAGCCGCTGGGAGGGGGGGCCTGACTTT. It translates to CASSRWEGGPDF.